This TCR beta chain was obtained from a study of cytomegalovirus exposure and HLA in healthy donors. Study-wide findings and caveats: One cluster of highly shared sequence variants probably arose as a sequencing artifact. Donor immune exposure was known only as CMV serostatus. Later analysis placed DRB1 highest and HLA-C lowest in TCR association rates, which differed by HLA locus.

The CDR3 is 13 amino acids. V shed 6 bases and J shed 4 bases, with 9 bases lying between them. Germline values: CDR1 MNHNY, CDR2 SVGAGI (reference sequence). 60 Vbeta and 13 Jbeta primers were used in PCR. Libraries were prepared by immunoSEQ multiplex PCR; TCRdb keeps only in-frame clonotypes and omits some of them. The sample table sets out about 41,000 clones. About this clone: Its target is unknown.

The TCR was taken from a man aged 25-40 years in good health and CMV-seronegative. The sample comprised PBMCs. This sequence joins TRBV6-6 and TRBJ2-2; a weak D match, TRBD1 (5 bases). CDR3 DNA sequence: TGTGCCAGCAGATCCGACAGCACCGGGGAGCTGTTTTTT. Translation gives CASRSDSTGELFF.